Following are 2 T cell receptor beta chains from one sample sequenced in a study of chemoradiotherapy in HPV16-positive cancers. Some clones are missing from TCRdb's copy, which holds only in-frame ones; the method was immunoSEQ multiplex PCR. The sample includes 25,000 to 35,000 clones, roughly 80% of them seen just once. The sequencing here drew on blood, taken from a patient who underwent chemoradiotherapy. The receptor source for this set is a human donor with HPV-associated anogenital cancer.

This clone was observed a handful of times. J is TRBJ2-4 and V is TRBV19; D may correspond to TRBD1 or TRBD2 (5 bases each). Trimming stripped 2 bases from V and 0 bases from J, with 11 bases between. The germline V gene has CDR1 LNHDA and CDR2 SQIVND (reference sequence). This CDR3 spans 16 amino acids. This CDR3 reads CASSIRGDLAKNIQYF. As DNA, the CDR3 is TGTGCCAGTAGTATAAGAGGGGATTTAGCCAAAAACATTCAGTACTTC.

The chain employs TRBV30 and TRBJ2-7; TRBD1 is a possible D gene (5 bases). V lost 4 bases to trimming and J lost 2 bases, with 12 bases between them. CDR1 and CDR2 (germline): GTSNPN, SVGIG (reference sequence). The length of the CDR3 is 13 residues. Here the CDR3 reads CAWISTVTYEQYF. CDR3 DNA: TGTGCCTGGATATCGACAGTGACCTACGAGCAGTACTTC.